The 15 T cell receptor beta chains below were found in one sample sequenced in a study of CXCR3-negative and CXCR3-positive naive CD8 T cells. The study made its TRB cDNA libraries by 5' RACE, adding UMI labels. No DNA is given; TCRdb re-called the 5' RACE reads and lists each CDR3 protein once. This table lists tens of thousands of distinct CDR3 sequences. Sequenced material: naive CXCR3- CD8+ T cells from blood. Noted subset: CD45RO-CCR7+CD27+CD95- naive CD8+ T cells lacking CXCR3 (TNR3-). The receptors come from a human donor in good health. Some clones in this sample may be carry-over from other donors' samples.

CDR3 in amino acids: CASSSAGTSLYNEQFF. The rearrangement links TRBV5-1 to TRBJ2-1; TCRdb's assignment of TRBD1 cannot be checked, as there is no DNA. The CDR3 runs 16 residues. The germline gives CDR1 SGHRS, CDR2 YFSETQ. Looking up the rest from reference TRBV5-1 and TRBJ2-1 gives the full variable domain: KAGVTQTPRYLIKTRGQQVTLSCSPISGHRSVSWYQQTPGQGLQFLFEYFSETQRNKGNFPGRFSGRQFSNSRSEMNVSTLELGDSALYLCASSSAGTSLYNEQFFGPGTRLTVL.

The CDR3 here is CASSQAPSGGALAGELFF. The gene calls are TRBV4-1 and TRBJ2-2; TCRdb indicates TRBD2, and absent DNA this call remains unverified. The CDR3 has 18 residues. In germline, CDR1 is MGHRA, CDR2 YSYEKL.

This sequence joins TRBV29-1 and TRBJ2-3; TCRdb selects TRBD2, and the lack of DNA leaves this call unchecked. CDR1 is SQVTM, CDR2 ANQGSEA, per germline. The CDR3 spans 13 residues. CDR3 sequence: CSIMGQYTDTQYF.

V usage is TRBV29-1 and J usage is TRBJ1-2; TCRdb's D gene call, TRBD1, goes unchecked for lack of DNA. This CDR3 contains 14 residues. CDR1 and CDR2 from the germline V gene are SQVTM and ANQGSEA. CDR3 sequence reads: CSVEQQGRSAGYTF.

The chain recombines TRBV15 with TRBJ1-1. This CDR3 contains 13 residues. In germline, CDR1 is LNHNV, CDR2 YYDKDF (reference sequence). CDR3 residues: CATSPVVGTEAFF.

The chain is built from TRBV7-9 and TRBJ1-5. Germline V lookup: CDR1 SEHNR, CDR2 FQNEAQ (reference sequence). This CDR3 is 13 amino acids long. The chain's CDR3 is CASSLWPNQPQHF.

The chain has TRBV28 and TRBJ2-7; TCRdb's D gene call, TRBD1, goes unchecked for lack of DNA. The CDR3 length is 14 residues. Germline V gene sequence: CDR1 MDHEN, CDR2 SYDVKM. CDR3 residues: CASSRGGSSYEQYF.

The chain joins TRBV29-1 to TRBJ2-7. Per germline, CDR1 SQVTM and CDR2 ANQGSEA. The CDR3 extends over 13 amino acids. The CDR3 loop is CSVGSDETYEQYF.

V is TRBV28 and J is TRBJ2-7; TCRdb indicates TRBD1, and absent DNA this call remains unverified. The CDR3 is made up of 13 amino acids. Germline V gene data show CDR1 as MDHEN and CDR2 as SYDVKM. CDR3 amino acids: CASGRWGNYEQYF.

This chain links TRBV6-6 with TRBJ2-5; as DNA is missing, the TRBD1 call by TCRdb cannot be tested. This CDR3 has 14 residues. Per germline, CDR1 MNHNY and CDR2 SVGAGI (reference sequence). CDR3 loop: CASSYSEQGETQYF.

The genes are TRBV6-5 and TRBJ2-2. From germline, CDR1 is MNHEY and CDR2 SVGAGI. CDR3 length equals 14 residues. CDR3 sequence: CASSYLPNTGELFF.

The chain combines TRBV21-1 with TRBJ1-1; absent DNA, TCRdb's TRBD1 call cannot be checked. TRBV21-1 constitutes a pseudogene. The CDR3 has 16 residues. The CDR3 sequence: CASSKCVDRGWAEAFF.

The rearrangement links TRBV7-6 to TRBJ2-1; TCRdb reports TRBD2, a call that lacks DNA to check it against. The CDR3 spans 17 residues. From germline, CDR1 is SGHVS and CDR2 FNYEAQ. CDR3 loop: CASSLILAGAGYNEQFF.

V usage is TRBV25-1 and J usage is TRBJ2-7. The germline V gene has CDR1 MGHDK and CDR2 SYGVNS. This CDR3 is 12 amino acids long. CDR3 region: CASSQSSYEQYF.

The CDR3 loop is CSVMGGKGTDTQYF. The chain combines TRBV29-1 with TRBJ2-3; the TCRdb D gene call, TRBD1, has no DNA to confirm it. Germline loops: CDR1 SQVTM, CDR2 ANQGSEA. The CDR3 loop spans 14 amino acids.